The source of this TCR beta chain is a study of blood T cell repertoires in COVID-19. On the study more broadly: Acute-phase and convalescent COVID-19 samples originated in the United States, Italy and Spain.

Germline loops: CDR1 SGHNT, CDR2 YYREEE (reference sequence). V lost 4 bases, J lost 0 bases, and 13 bases lay in between. This CDR3 region has 16 residues. Measured with immunoSEQ multiplex PCR; TCRdb has only the in-frame clones, and not every one. The sample yields under 350,000 clones, around nine tenths seen once. Assignment of participants to cohorts was predicated upon participant-reported clinical history. J is TRBJ1-4 and V is TRBV5-4; D perhaps matches TRBD1 (5 bases). Sequences were obtained from PBMCs or T cells enriched from blood (not recorded which). This sequence was found in a woman aged 18-35 years who had recovered from COVID-19. The CDR3, as DNA: TGTGCCAGCAGCCCTGAAGGACACGCAACTAATGAAAAACTGTTTTTT. As protein: CASSPEGHATNEKLFF. Full variable domain (missing parts from reference TRBV5-4 and TRBJ1-4): ETGVTQSPTHLIKTRGQQVTLRCSSQSGHNTVSWYQQALGQGPQFIFQYYREEENGRGNFPPRFSGLQFPNYSSELNVNALELDDSALYLCASSPEGHATNEKLFFGSGTQLSVL.